This entry features one T cell receptor (beta chain) sequence. Its antigen is not known. The data derive from a study of blood T cells in healthy people across ages. Using a J-beta primer mix together with a sample-barcoded 5' primer, a second PCR was run for roughly 7 to 11 cycles. From the 5' RACE reads, TCRdb called clonotypes with MiXCR, one entry per CDR3 protein. In the table there are around 1,000,000 distinct CDR3 sequences, 20% to 25% of which are singletons. Study-level findings and limits: From one million sequenced T cells, diversity estimates were lower bounds.

CDR3 size: 14 residues. The germline V gene encodes CDR1 SGHTA and CDR2 FQGNSA. Trimming shortened V by 2 bases and J by 5 bases, and 12 bases separated the two germline ends. The data were also submitted as part of a second study, on T cells of mothers and their children. That study adds: None of the identified T cell clones proved to be persistent microchimeric clones.

The chain uses TRBV7-2 and TRBJ2-5; D may be TRBD2 (5 bases). The sequence derives from a girl aged 2 to 10 in good health. Sequencing input: blood. CDR3 sequence reads: CASSLRPTGETQYF. CDR3 sequence (DNA): TGTGCCAGCAGCTTACGCCCGACGGGGGAGACCCAGTACTTC.